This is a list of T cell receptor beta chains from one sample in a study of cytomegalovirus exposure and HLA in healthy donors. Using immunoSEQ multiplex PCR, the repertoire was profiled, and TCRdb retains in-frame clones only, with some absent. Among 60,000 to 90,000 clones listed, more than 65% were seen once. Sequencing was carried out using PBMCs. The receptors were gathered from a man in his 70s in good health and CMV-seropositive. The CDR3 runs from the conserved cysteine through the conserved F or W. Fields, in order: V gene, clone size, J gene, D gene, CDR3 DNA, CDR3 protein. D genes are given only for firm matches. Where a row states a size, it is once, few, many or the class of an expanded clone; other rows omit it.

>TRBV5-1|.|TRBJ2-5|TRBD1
TGCGCCAGCAGCTTGGAAGACAGGGGGCTGGAGACCCAGTACTTC
CASSLEDRGLETQYF
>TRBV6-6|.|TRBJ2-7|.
TGTGCCAGCAGTCTAGGACAGCCACTGAGCTCCTACGAGCAGTACTTC
CASSLGQPLSSYEQYF
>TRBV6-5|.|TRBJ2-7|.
TGTGCCAGCAGCCAACTCAAGGGAGCGCCCTACGAGCAGTACTTC
CASSQLKGAPYEQYF
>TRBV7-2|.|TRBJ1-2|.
TGTGCCAGCAGCTCTCAGGGGAATAACTATGGCTACACCTTC
CASSSQGNNYGYTF
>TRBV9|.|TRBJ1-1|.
TGTGCCAGCAGCAGACAGGAGAACACTGAAGCTTTCTTT
CASSRQENTEAFF
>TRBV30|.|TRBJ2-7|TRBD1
TGTGCCTGGGGGACAGCCTACGAGCAGTACTTC
CAWGTAYEQYF
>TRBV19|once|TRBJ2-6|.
TGTGCCAGTAGTTCCGGGGCTGGGGCCAACGTCCTGACTTTC
CASSSGAGANVLTF
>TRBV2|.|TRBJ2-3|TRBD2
TGTGCCAGCAGTTTAGCGGGAGTGGGCACAGATACGCAGTATTTT
CASSLAGVGTDTQYF
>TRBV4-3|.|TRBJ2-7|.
TGCGCCAGCAGCCAAGACAGGGTTGTTACGTACGAGCAGTACTTC
CASSQDRVVTYEQYF
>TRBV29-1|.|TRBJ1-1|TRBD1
TGCAGCGGGGACAGGGTGAACACTGAAGCTTTCTTT
CSGDRVNTEAFF
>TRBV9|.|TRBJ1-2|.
TGTGCCAGCAGCGTAGATGGGGGAGGCTATGGCTACACCTTC
CASSVDGGGYGYTF
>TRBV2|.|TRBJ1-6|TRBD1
TGTGCCAGCAGTGGACAGGGTCTCAATAATTCACCCCTCCACTTT
CASSGQGLNNSPLHF
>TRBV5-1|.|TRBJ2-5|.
TGCGCCAGCAACCCAGGAGGAGAGACCCAGTACTTC
CASNPGGETQYF
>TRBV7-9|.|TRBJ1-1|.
TGTGCCAGCAGCTTCGGGGGGATGGCGACTGAAGCTTTCTTT
CASSFGGMATEAFF
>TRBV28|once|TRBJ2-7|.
TGTGCCAGCAGTGAGCCGGGGTCCCGCTCCTACGAGCAGTACTTC
CASSEPGSRSYEQYF
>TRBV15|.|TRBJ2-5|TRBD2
TGTGCCACCAGCAGGAGAGTAGCGGGGGGGCTTGACTTC
CATSRRVAGGLDF
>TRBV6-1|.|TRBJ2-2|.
TGTGCCAGCAGTGTCCAGGGGGGAGACGGGGAGCTGTTTTTT
CASSVQGGDGELFF
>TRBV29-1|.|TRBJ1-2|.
TGCAGCGTTGAGGCCGGGTCATATGGCTACACCTTC
CSVEAGSYGYTF
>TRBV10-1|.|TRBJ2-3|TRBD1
TGCGCCAGCAGTCCACGGGGACAGGGGGGAGATACGCAGTATTTT
CASSPRGQGGDTQYF
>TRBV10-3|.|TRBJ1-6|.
TGTGCCATCAGTGAGTCGCCAGGGGTTAATTCACCCCTCCACTTT
CAISESPGVNSPLHF
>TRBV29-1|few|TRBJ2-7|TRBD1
TGCAGCGTCCAACAGGGGGCAAGGTACGAGCAGTACTTC
CSVQQGARYEQYF
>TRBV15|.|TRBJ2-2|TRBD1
TGTGCCACCAGCCGGGACAGGGTCACCGGGGAGCTGTTTTTT
CATSRDRVTGELFF
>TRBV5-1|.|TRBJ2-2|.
TGCGCCAGCAGACGACAGGACACCGGGGAGCTGTTTTTT
CASRRQDTGELFF
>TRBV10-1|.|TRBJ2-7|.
TGCGCCAGCAGTCGGGGGACAGACTCCTACGAGCAGTACTTC
CASSRGTDSYEQYF
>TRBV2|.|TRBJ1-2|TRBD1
TGTGCCAGCAGTGTGACAGGGGGCCACGGCTACACCTTC
CASSVTGGHGYTF
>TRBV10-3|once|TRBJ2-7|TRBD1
TGTGCCATCAGTGAGTTAACGACAGGGGGCCAACAGTACTTC
CAISELTTGGQQYF
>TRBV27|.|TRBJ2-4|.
TGTGCCAGCAGTCCCAGGGTGGAAAACATTCAGTACTTC
CASSPRVENIQYF
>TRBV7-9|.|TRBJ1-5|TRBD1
TGTGCCAGCAGCCGGGACAGGGTGGGCCATCAGCCCCAGCATTTT
CASSRDRVGHQPQHF
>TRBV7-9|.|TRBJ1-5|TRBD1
TGTGCCAGCAGTACACAAACAGGGGCCCAGCCCCAGCATTTT
CASSTQTGAQPQHF
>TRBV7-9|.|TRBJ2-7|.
TGTGCCAGCAGCTCGACCCAGGGCTCCTACGAGCAGTACTTC
CASSSTQGSYEQYF
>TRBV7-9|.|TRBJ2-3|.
TGTGCCAGCAGCGTAGGACCCGGAGCAGATACGCAGTATTTT
CASSVGPGADTQYF
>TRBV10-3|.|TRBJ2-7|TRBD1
TGTGCCATCAGTGCACGGACAGGGGGCGAAAGGGTGCAGTACTTC
CAISARTGGERVQYF
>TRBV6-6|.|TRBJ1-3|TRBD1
TGTGCCAGCGGAAAAGGGACAGGGATCTCTGGAAACACCATATATTTT
CASGKGTGISGNTIYF
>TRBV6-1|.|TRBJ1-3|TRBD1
TGTGCCAGCAGTGAGACTCCGGGACAGGGGAGCACCATATATTTT
CASSETPGQGSTIYF
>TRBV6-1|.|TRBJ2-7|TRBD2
TGTGCCAGCAGTGTCACTAGCGGGAGCCCCTACGAGCAGTACTTC
CASSVTSGSPYEQYF
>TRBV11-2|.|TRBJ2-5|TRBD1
TGTGCCAGCAGCTTAGGGACAGGGATAGAGACCCAGTACTTC
CASSLGTGIETQYF
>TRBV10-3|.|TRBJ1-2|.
TGTGCCATCAGTGACAGGGTGGAGTATGGCTACACCTTC
CAISDRVEYGYTF
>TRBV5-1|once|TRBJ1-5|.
TGCGCCAGCAGCTTGGGAACGGGATTCAATCAGCCCCAGCATTTT
CASSLGTGFNQPQHF
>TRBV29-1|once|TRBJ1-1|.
TGCAGCGCCCAGGGGAGCACTGAAGCTTTCTTT
CSAQGSTEAFF
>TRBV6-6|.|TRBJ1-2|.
TGTGCCAGCAGGACCATACAGGGATCCTATGGCTACACCTTC
CASRTIQGSYGYTF
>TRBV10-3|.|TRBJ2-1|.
TGTGCCATCAGCCAAACAGGGGAGCAGTTCTTC
CAISQTGEQFF
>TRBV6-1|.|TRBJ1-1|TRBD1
TGTGCCAGCAGTAGACAGGGGAACACTGAAGCTTTCTTT
CASSRQGNTEAFF
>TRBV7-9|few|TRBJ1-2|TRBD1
TGTGCCAGCAGCCAAACTGACAGGGTCCCGCCCTCGACTAACTATGGCTACACCTTC
CASSQTDRVPPSTNYGYTF
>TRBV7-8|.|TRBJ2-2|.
TGTGCCAGCAGCTTTCGAGAGGGAGGGGGCACCGGGGAGCTGTTTTTT
CASSFREGGGTGELFF
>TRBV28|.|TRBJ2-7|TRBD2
TGTGCCAGCAGGCCTAGCGGTGGGCAGGACGAGCAGTACTTC
CASRPSGGQDEQYF
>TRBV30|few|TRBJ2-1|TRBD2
TGTGCGCTGGGGCGGGAGTACTCCTACAATGAGCAGTTCTTC
CALGREYSYNEQFF